This TCR beta chain is from a study of cytomegalovirus exposure and HLA in healthy donors. The PCR contained 60 Vbeta and 13 Jbeta primers. Here immunoSEQ multiplex PCR was the method, and the copy in TCRdb shows in-frame clones only, minus some. The data hold roughly 100,000 clones, with over 70% observed a single time. The J segment lost 9 bases and the V segment lost 7 bases, leaving 6 bases of the junction unmatched. Germline V gene sequence: CDR1 LNHDA, CDR2 SQIVND (reference sequence). CDR3 length: 13 amino acids. This clonotype originated in a boy between 10 and 17 years old in good health and CMV-seronegative. V gene TRBV19 combines with J gene TRBJ2-1; 10 nucleotides match TRBD2. The sample comprised PBMCs. CDR3 sequence (DNA): TGTGCCAGTAACCAGCGGGGGGGCGTTGAGCAGTTCTTC. Its protein product is CASNQRGGVEQFF.